These 18 T cell receptor beta chains came from one sample sequenced in a study of blood T cell repertoires in COVID-19. Assay used: immunoSEQ multiplex PCR; TCRdb lists only in-frame clones, some missing. Here the sample spans approximately 110,000 clones, 75% to 90% being singletons. The sequenced material came from peripheral blood. The receptors were gathered from a woman aged 55-75 years with acute or convalescent COVID-19.

The rearrangement joins TRBV3-1 (or the pseudogene TRBV3-2) to TRBJ2-5, with 7 bases matching TRBD2. The CDR3 contains 15 residues. The V gene's germline CDR1 is LGHDT and CDR2 YNNKEL (reference sequence). The V and J ends lost 4 bases and 0 bases, in that order; junction bases with no gene match: 5. CDR3 DNA: TGTGCCAGCAGCCCCTCCGGGACTAACCAAGAGACCCAGTACTTC. Amino acid sequence: CASSPSGTNQETQYF.

This clone came up a few times. The chain joins TRBV18 to TRBJ2-7, with TRBD2 matching over 9 bases. Trimming cost V 5 bases and J 0 bases; bases outside gene matches: 8. The CDR3 spans 16 residues. Germline V gene sequence: CDR1 KGHSH, CDR2 LQKENI. DNA of the CDR3: TGTGCCAGCTCAACTCGTGGTAGCGGGAGCTCCTACGAGCAGTACTTC. Residues: CASSTRGSGSSYEQYF.

V and J are TRBV27 and TRBJ2-7; 8 nucleotides match TRBD2. Germline V lookup: CDR1 MNHEY, CDR2 SMNVEV (reference sequence). After removal of 7 bases from V and 0 bases from J, the junction contained 8 bases not matched to a gene. CDR3 length: 15 amino acids. CDR3 in amino acids: CASTVAGSSSYEQYF. The CDR3 DNA sequence: TGTGCCAGCACCGTAGCGGGATCAAGCTCCTACGAGCAGTACTTC.

V usage is TRBV19 and J usage is TRBJ1-1; D unclear. Per the germline V gene, CDR1 is LNHDA and CDR2 is SQIVND (reference sequence). The germline V and J ends were trimmed by 6 bases and 7 bases, with 12 bases remaining between them. The CDR3 consists of 12 residues. The CDR3 protein is CASSLPRDEAFF. The CDR3 coding sequence is TGTGCCAGTAGCCTCCCGCGCGATGAAGCTTTCTTT.

V and J are TRBV7-2 and TRBJ1-2, with 11 bases identical to TRBD1. J lost 7 bases, V lost 5 bases, and 6 bases had no gene match. Germline V gene data show CDR1 as SGHTA and CDR2 as FQGNSA. This CDR3 region has 14 residues. The CDR3, as DNA: TGTGCCAGCAGCCCCGGGACAGGGGGGCCTGGCTACACCTTC. This translates into CASSPGTGGPGYTF.

The chain carries TRBV10-2 and TRBJ2-7, with a possible D match to TRBD2 (5 bases). Trimming took off 4 bases at V and 7 bases at J, with 5 bases between the two ends. Germline CDR1 and CDR2: WSHSY and SAAADI. This CDR3 has 10 residues. CDR3: CASSAGEQYF. CDR3 nucleotides: TGCGCCAGCAGTGCGGGGGAGCAGTACTTC.

This clone came up a few times. This chain connects TRBV4-3 to TRBJ1-5; D may be TRBD1 (6 bases). Germline-derived CDR1 and CDR2 are LGHNA and YSLEER. The length of the CDR3 is 13 residues. The V and J ends lost 0 bases and 7 bases respectively, with 7 bases between them. The CDR3 loop reads CASSQDRGQPQHF. The CDR3 DNA is TGCGCCAGCAGCCAAGACAGGGGCCAGCCCCAGCATTTT.

The chain recombines TRBV25-1 with TRBJ2-1, with D possibly being TRBD1 (6 bases). The germline gives CDR1 MGHDK, CDR2 SYGVNS. Trimming removed 6 bases at V and 10 bases at J, with 10 bases between. This CDR3 comprises 11 residues. The CDR3 sequence is CASSFRGEQFF. The CDR3, as DNA: TGTGCCAGCAGCTTTAGGGGGGAGCAGTTCTTC.

The DNA for the CDR3 is TGCAGTGCTAGTGACCGAGAACGGGGAGCTTTCTTT. It codes for CSASDRERGAFF. The V call is TRBV20-1, the J call TRBJ1-1; D gene ambiguous. This CDR3 region has 12 residues. With 3 bases removed from V and 10 bases from J, the gap between germline ends came to 15 bases. From germline, CDR1 is DFQATT and CDR2 SNEGSKA (reference sequence).

The chain is built from TRBV25-1 and TRBJ1-1; D gene uncertain. Germline CDR1 and CDR2: MGHDK and SYGVNS. The CDR3 sequence is 13 residues long. V lost 3 bases and J 6 bases, leaving 11 bases between the germline ends. The CDR3 DNA is TGTGCCAGCAGTGAGATGGGGAGGCCTGAAGCTTTCTTT. This encodes CASSEMGRPEAFF.

The CDR3 here is CASSRTGDKNYGYTF. The DNA of the CDR3 is TGTGCCAGCAGCCGGACGGGAGATAAAAACTATGGCTACACCTTC. V and J are TRBV6-5 and TRBJ1-2; D is undetermined. Trimming took off 6 bases at V and 2 bases at J, with 16 bases between the two ends. The CDR3 is 15 amino acids. The germline V gene has CDR1 MNHEY and CDR2 SVGAGI.

The chain links TRBV19 to TRBJ2-7; a possible D gene is TRBD2 (6 bases). The V gene's germline CDR1 is LNHDA and CDR2 SQIVND (reference sequence). CDR3 length: 14 amino acids. V lost 6 bases, J lost 1 base, and 13 bases lay in between. The CDR3 nucleotides read TGTGCCAGTAGCATCCCGGGGAGGTCCTACGAGCAGTACTTC. It yields the protein CASSIPGRSYEQYF.

The chain carries TRBV5-1 and TRBJ2-2; TRBD1 aligns across 7 bases. V lost 4 bases, J lost 6 bases, and 9 bases stayed unmatched. This CDR3 is built from 15 residues. Germline loops: CDR1 SGHRS, CDR2 YFSETQ. The CDR3 DNA reads TGCGCCAGCAGCGAAGCCGGTACAGGGGCCGGGGAGCTGTTTTTT. This gives the protein CASSEAGTGAGELFF.

In regard to this clone: The sample holds other DNA sequences that translate to the same CDR3. The V gene is TRBV7-2, the J gene TRBJ2-7; possible D gene TRBD2, 5 bases. The CDR3 sequence is 13 residues long. Germline assignment: CDR1 SGHTA and CDR2 FQGNSA. V lost 3 bases and J lost 0, with 6 bases in between. The CDR3 region is CASSLRDSYEQYF. The CDR3 DNA is TGTGCCAGCAGCTTGAGGGACTCCTACGAGCAGTACTTC.

The rearrangement uses TRBV11-2 and TRBJ2-1, with 8 bases fitting TRBD2. Looked up from germline, CDR1 is SGHAT and CDR2 is FQNNGV. This CDR3 comprises 16 residues. After removal of 2 bases from V and 6 bases from J, the junction contained 9 bases not matched to a gene. The CDR3, as DNA: TGTGCCAGCAGCTTACAGACGGGAGGGCTTGGCAATGAGCAGTTCTTC. Protein sequence: CASSLQTGGLGNEQFF.

The J gene is TRBJ1-5, the V gene TRBV18, with 7 bases identical to TRBD1. Germline V CDR1 and CDR2: KGHSH, LQKENI. Trimming took 6 bases from V and 1 from J; bases not matched to a gene: 9. The length of the CDR3 is 16 residues. CDR3 amino acids: CASSPGGTASNQPQHF. CDR3 in DNA: TGTGCCAGCTCCCCTGGGGGGACAGCGAGCAATCAGCCCCAGCATTTT.

The V call is TRBV7-9, the J call TRBJ2-3, with TRBD1 matching over 8 bases. V lost 2 bases to trimming and J lost 2 bases; unmatched junction nucleotides: 3. The CDR3 length is 15 residues. Germline V gene sequence: CDR1 SEHNR, CDR2 FQNEAQ (reference sequence). As DNA, the CDR3 is TGTGCCAGCAGCTTATCAGGGGGCTACACAGATACGCAGTATTTT. Protein product: CASSLSGGYTDTQYF.

V is TRBV6-5 and J is TRBJ1-5; D is ambiguous. Deletions cut 6 bases from V and 3 bases from J, with 9 bases between. This CDR3 has 13 residues. Germline V gene sequence: CDR1 MNHEY, CDR2 SVGAGI. CDR3 loop: CASSSYFNQPQHF. Written as DNA, the CDR3 is TGTGCCAGCAGCTCCTACTTCAATCAGCCCCAGCATTTT.